This TCR beta chain comes out of a study of spatial heterogeneity in lung cancer. TCR cDNA molecules each carried a unique molecular identifier. One entry per CDR3 protein results from TCRdb running MiXCR on the 5' RACE reads. The sample has roughly 120,000 distinct CDR3 sequences; 9.5% to 15% are singletons. Time point noted: blood at routine non-recurrence follow-up after resection. No cells were sorted before sequencing. The whole RNA sequenced was extracted from tumor, nontumor lung or frozen PBMC. This clonotype was seen ten or more times. The CDR3 runs 16 residues. The V end lost 3 bases, the J end lost 2 bases, and 17 bases lay between the germline ends. Germline V gives CDR1 GTSNPN, CDR2 SVGIG (reference sequence).

Specimen: PBMCs, collected at follow-up. The V and J genes are TRBV30 and TRBJ1-3, with D perhaps TRBD1 (6 bases). The origin of this receptor is a male donor with early-stage non-small cell lung cancer. The chain's CDR3 is CAWSWGARGPGNTIYF. The CDR3 bases are TGTGCCTGGAGCTGGGGGGCCCGTGGGCCTGGAAACACCATATATTTT. The variable domain in full, with the rest retrieved from reference TRBV30 and TRBJ1-3, is SQTIHQWPATLVQPVGSPLSLECTVEGTSNPNLYWYRQAAGRGLQLLFYSVGIGQISSEVPQNLSASRPQDRQFILSSKKLLLSDSGFYLCAWSWGARGPGNTIYFGEGSWLTVV.